This T cell receptor (beta chain) was sequenced during a study of blood T cell repertoires in COVID-19. Study overall: Researchers got acute and convalescent COVID-19 samples from the United States, Italy and Spain. The cDNA or gDNA used as material had been derived from T cells, B-cell-depleted T cells, or PBMCs.

This CDR3 has 18 residues. Losses at the gene ends were 5 bases for V and 1 base for J; bases not matched to a gene: 11. CDR1 is MNHEY, CDR2 SVGEGT, per germline. Per the original data handling: Nucleated cell counts were estimated from reference gene primer amplification. Profiling relied on immunoSEQ multiplex PCR, and the TCRdb table lists in-frame clones only, not all of them. V and J calls plus clone size are reproduced from that table; the DNA served to infer D and trimming. The table lists a few hundred thousand clones, about 85% of them singletons. The chain employs TRBV6-2 or TRBV6-3 and TRBJ1-3; 10 bases map to TRBD1. Sequencing was carried out using peripheral blood. The clonotype originates from a woman aged 18-29 years who had recovered from COVID-19. The CDR3 sequence is CASSRTPPDRGSGNTIYF. The CDR3 DNA sequence: TGTGCCAGCAGTCGTACCCCCCCGGACAGGGGGTCTGGAAACACCATATATTTT.